This TCR beta chain was captured in a study of metastatic and nonmetastatic thyroid tumors. Turning to the study itself: The comparison covered peripheral blood and tumor or nodule tissue in malignant and benign thyroid patients. Regarding the study as a whole: Benign nodules were reported to have significantly lower TCR beta diversity than malignant thyroid tumors, in blood and tumor.

Patients underwent thyroid surgery, and none had received any treatment before it. This clone came up once. Its antigen is unknown. The CDR3 contains 16 residues. The V gene end was trimmed by 3 bases and the J gene end by 4 bases; junction bases not matched to a gene: 13. Germline CDR1 and CDR2: DFQATT and SNEGSKA (reference sequence). In the original processing: Clinicopathological groups supplied CDR3 differences that were used to build a distant-metastasis classifier for papillary thyroid cancer. TCRdb reprocessed the PCR reads via MiXCR. TCRdb's processing, not the authors', yielded these V and J calls. The data contain 9,900 or so clones, 25% to 40% of them singletons.

The chain recombines TRBV20-1 with TRBJ2-3; TRBD2 matches at 7 bases. Sequenced material: tumor tissue. The sequence was obtained from a female donor with papillary thyroid cancer or a benign thyroid nodule (not recorded which). Some clones in this sample may be carry-over from other donors' samples. CDR3 protein: CSASGGERGWPDTQYF. CDR3 bases: TGCAGTGCTAGTGGGGGGGAGCGGGGTTGGCCAGATACGCAGTATTTT.